This T cell receptor (beta chain) was identified in a study of T cell responses to AZD1222 COVID-19 vaccine. Whole-study findings and limits: Among AZD1222 vaccinees, only five or six were seropositive at baseline.

Per the germline V gene, CDR1 is KGHSH and CDR2 is LQKENI. The CDR3 is made up of 15 amino acids. V lost 0 bases and J lost 8, with 16 bases in between. As to this clone: Its antigen is still unknown.

The data were produced by immunoSEQ multiplex PCR, yet TCRdb's version contains in-frame clones alone and is incomplete. The sample gives tens of thousands of clones, around 90% of which show up once; roughly 18% is in the top ten. Source: peripheral blood, taken 28 days after the second AZD1222 dose. The chain employs TRBV18 and TRBJ1-2; no firm D call. The TCR comes from an adult who received the AZD1222 COVID-19 vaccine. The CDR3 coding sequence is TGTGCCAGCTCACCACCACGCGGAGCGGAGTGGGGCTACACCTTC. Translated: CASSPPRGAEWGYTF.